Sequencing of this T cell receptor (beta chain) was carried out in a study of graft-versus-host responses after intestinal transplantation. The CDR3 loop spans 17 amino acids. Germline V gene sequence: CDR1 SGHRS, CDR2 YFSETQ. Trimming at V came to 2 bases and at J to 7 bases, leaving 10 bases not matched to a gene. Notes on this clone: The antigen is not known.

TCRdb keeps only in-frame clones here, not all; method: immunoSEQ multiplex PCR. The sample has about 97,000 clones, 91% seen once. V usage is TRBV5-1 and J usage is TRBJ2-1, with 12 bases that match TRBD2. The sequence came from a human donor who was the organ donor for an intestinal transplant. Material: unstimulated CD4+ T cells sorted from spleen or lymph node cells, obtained before transplant. CDR3 nucleotides: TGCGCCAGCAGCTTCGGTCTAGCGGGGGGGCCTGGAAATGAGCAGTTCTTC. Translated, it gives CASSFGLAGGPGNEQFF.